This TCR beta chain came from a study of blood T cells in healthy people across ages. The use of a sample-barcoded 5' primer and a J-beta primer mix characterized a second PCR of roughly 7 to 12 cycles. TCRdb re-called the 5' RACE reads with MiXCR, one entry per CDR3 protein. The sample carries about 640,000 distinct CDR3 sequences, approximately 59% recorded once. Only a few counts were recorded for this clonotype. CDR1 is MNHEY and CDR2 is SVGAGI in the germline V gene. V was clipped by 0 bases and J by 3 bases; unmatched bases: 4. The CDR3 extends over 16 amino acids. The TCR was taken from a man aged 55 to 70 in good health. The sample taken for sequencing was blood. V is TRBV6-5 and J is TRBJ2-7; 11 bases align to TRBD2. The DNA for the CDR3 is TGTGCCAGCAGTTACTCGGGACTAGCGGCGAACTACGAGCAGTACTTC. It codes for CASSYSGLAANYEQYF.